This passage covers 29 T cell receptor beta chains from one sample sequenced in a study of blood T cell repertoires in COVID-19. Assay: immunoSEQ multiplex PCR; the TCRdb copy retains only in-frame clones and omits some. The top ten clones hold around 21% of a sample with around 180,000 clones, less than 90% of them seen once. The sample was peripheral blood. These TCRs come from a man in his 70s with active or convalescent COVID-19.

V gene TRBV20-1 combines with J gene TRBJ1-5; TRBD1 matches 8 bases. The germline gives CDR1 DFQATT, CDR2 SNEGSKA (reference sequence). With V trimmed by 4 bases and J by 5 bases, 4 bases remained unmatched. CDR3 length: 13 residues. CDR3 region: CSAIDRGYQPQHF. The CDR3 DNA follows: TGCAGTGCTATTGACAGGGGATATCAGCCCCAGCATTTT.

CDR3 nucleotides: TGTGCCAGCAGTATCACAGGGCGCCCTACGAGCAATCACGAGCAGTACTTC. This translates into CASSITGRPTSNHEQYF. The rearrangement joins TRBV27 to TRBJ2-7, with D perhaps matching TRBD1 (6 bases). V was trimmed by 5 bases and J by 5 bases, leaving 25 bases between them. CDR1 is MNHEY and CDR2 is SMNVEV in the germline V gene (reference sequence). The CDR3 runs 17 residues.

The chain links TRBV28 to TRBJ1-5; TRBD1 aligns across 7 bases. This CDR3 contains 15 residues. J was trimmed by 1 base and V by 2 bases; bases with no gene match: 2. From germline, CDR1 is MDHEN and CDR2 SYDVKM. CDR3 in amino acids: CASSLRGPSNQPQHF. CDR3 nucleotides: TGTGCCAGCAGTTTAAGGGGGCCCAGCAATCAGCCCCAGCATTTT.

This chain connects TRBV9 to TRBJ2-7, with D possibly being TRBD2 (5 bases). The CDR3 loop spans 12 amino acids. V shed 3 bases and J shed 9 bases, with 13 bases lying between them. Germline CDR1 reads SGDLS; CDR2 reads YYNGEE. This CDR3 reads CASSATSEVQYF. In nucleotides, the CDR3 is TGTGCCAGCAGCGCCACTTCGGAGGTGCAGTACTTC.

The rearrangement links TRBV6-5 to TRBJ1-4; 7 bases are a match to TRBD1. CDR3 size: 15 residues. CDR1 is MNHEY, CDR2 SVGAGI, per germline. V trimming: 8 bases; J trimming: 8 bases; junction bases outside the gene matches: 14. The DNA of the CDR3 is TGTGCCAGCCGGAAAACGGCAGGGGGAAGGGAAAAACTGTTTTTT. It codes for CASRKTAGGREKLFF.

The chain combines TRBV5-6 with TRBJ1-4; D gene ambiguous. This CDR3 contains 15 residues. In germline, CDR1 is SGHDT, CDR2 YYEEEE. V dropped 4 bases and J dropped 8 bases, with 18 bases sitting between them. The CDR3: CASSRSLRSLEKLFF. CDR3 coding DNA: TGTGCCAGCAGCCGATCACTCCGCTCACTGGAAAAACTGTTTTTT.

The chain joins TRBV9 to TRBJ1-2; 12 positions match TRBD1. This CDR3 region has 15 residues. Trimming at V came to 0 bases and at J to 7 bases, leaving 4 bases not matched to a gene. Germline V lookup: CDR1 SGDLS, CDR2 YYNGEE. This CDR3 reads CASSVVGQGATGYTF. The CDR3 coding sequence is TGTGCCAGCAGCGTAGTGGGACAGGGGGCTACTGGCTACACCTTC.

This chain uses TRBV5-1 with TRBJ1-5, with D possibly matching TRBD1 (5 bases). The CDR3 extends over 14 amino acids. Between the trimmed V and J ends, which lost 0 bases and 4 bases, there was a span of 8 bases. The germline gives CDR1 SGHRS, CDR2 YFSETQ. The CDR3: CASSLGQKNQPQHF. The CDR3 coding sequence is TGCGCCAGCAGCTTGGGACAGAAGAATCAGCCCCAGCATTTT.

This chain uses TRBV7-2 with TRBJ2-5, with 7 positions matching TRBD2. The V segment lost 7 bases and the J segment 2 bases; nucleotides outside the gene matches: 13. CDR3 length: 16 residues. Germline lookup yields CDR1 SGHTA and CDR2 FQGNSA. The DNA for the CDR3 is TGTGCCAGCACTCATGCGGGGAGGGCAGCGCAAGAGACCCAGTACTTC. Protein: CASTHAGRAAQETQYF.

The gene calls are TRBV18 and TRBJ1-5, with a tentative D call TRBD1 (6 bases). The CDR3 runs to 14 residues. The V gene lost 6 bases and the J gene lost 3 bases, with 12 bases spanning the gap. Germline assignment: CDR1 KGHSH and CDR2 LQKENI. The CDR3 DNA reads as TGTGCCAGCTCCCTCGACAGGAACAATCAGCCCCAGCATTTT. This translates into CASSLDRNNQPQHF.

A single count supports this clone. V is TRBV2 and J is TRBJ2-3, with 7 bases matching TRBD2. CDR3 size: 14 residues. V lost 3 bases and J lost 4; bases outside the gene matches: 4. Germline V CDR1 and CDR2: SNHLY, FYNNEI. The CDR3 nucleotides are TGTGCCAGCAGTGATGCTAGCGGCCCAGATACGCAGTATTTT. As protein: CASSDASGPDTQYF.

The chain employs TRBV5-4 and TRBJ2-3; 9 nucleotides agree with TRBD1. The germline V gene encodes CDR1 SGHNT and CDR2 YYREEE (reference sequence). After removal of 0 bases from V and 6 bases from J, the junction contained 5 bases not matched to a gene. The CDR3 runs to 15 residues. The CDR3 nucleotides read TGTGCCAGCAGCTTGGGGACAGGGGCATGGGATACGCAGTATTTT. As protein: CASSLGTGAWDTQYF.

The chain is built from TRBV7-9 and TRBJ1-2; D ambiguous. V dropped 3 bases and J dropped 14 bases, with 16 bases sitting between them. The germline CDR1 and CDR2 sequences are SEHNR and FQNEAQ (reference sequence). The CDR3 totals 12 residues. CDR3 loop: CASSFAARHPTF. The CDR3 DNA follows: TGTGCCAGCAGCTTTGCTGCACGACATCCGACCTTC.

The gene calls are TRBV19 and TRBJ1-5; D is perhaps TRBD1 (5 bases). Germline V gives CDR1 LNHDA, CDR2 SQIVND (reference sequence). V was pared by 7 bases and J by 3 bases, with 13 bases between. CDR3 size: 14 residues. The CDR3 DNA sequence: TGTGCCAGTAACCCCGACAGAGACAATCAGCCCCAGCATTTT. It codes for CASNPDRDNQPQHF.

On this clone itself: Other DNA sequences in the same sample also yield this CDR3. V usage is TRBV5-1 and J usage is TRBJ2-5; TRBD1 agrees at 7 bases. This CDR3 is built from 13 residues. V was pared by 0 bases and J by 5 bases, with 1 base of the junction left unmatched. Germline values: CDR1 SGHRS, CDR2 YFSETQ. CDR3 sequence: CASSLEGGETQYF. The CDR3 nucleotides are TGCGCCAGCAGCTTGGAAGGGGGCGAGACCCAGTACTTC.

V usage is TRBV6-5 and J usage is TRBJ1-3; D possibly corresponds to TRBD1 (6 bases). CDR1 is MNHEY, CDR2 SVGAGI, per germline. The CDR3 has 15 amino acids. The ends were cut back, 5 bases at V and 8 bases at J, with 19 bases in the middle. CDR3 sequence (DNA): TGTGCCAGCAGTCCTCAACCCGCAGCAGGGGACACCATATATTTT. Translating it yields CASSPQPAAGDTIYF.

This rearrangement joins TRBV5-1 to TRBJ2-3; tentatively, D is TRBD2 (6 bases). The V end was cut by 0 bases, the J end by 0 bases, with 14 bases between. Looked up from germline, CDR1 is SGHRS and CDR2 is YFSETQ. CDR3 size: 17 residues. This CDR3 reads CASSLAPRGRSTDTQYF. Here the CDR3 DNA reads TGCGCCAGCAGCTTGGCCCCGCGGGGCAGAAGCACAGATACGCAGTATTTT.

The chain joins TRBV7-9 to TRBJ1-2, with TRBD1 identical over 10 bases. The CDR3 spans 15 residues. Germline values: CDR1 SEHNR, CDR2 FQNEAQ (reference sequence). J lost 3 bases, V lost 6 bases, and 7 bases had no gene match. This chain's CDR3 is CASRTGQGVDYGYTF. The CDR3 DNA reads as TGTGCCAGCAGAACCGGACAGGGGGTGGACTATGGCTACACCTTC.

The gene calls are TRBV27 and TRBJ1-1, with unresolved D. This CDR3 is built from 13 residues. The V gene lost 3 bases and the J gene lost 0 bases, with 5 bases spanning the gap. CDR1 is MNHEY, CDR2 SMNVEV, per germline (reference sequence). CDR3 residues: CASSFRVNTEAFF. The CDR3 DNA reads as TGTGCCAGCAGTTTTCGGGTGAACACTGAAGCTTTCTTT.

The chain carries TRBV5-1 and TRBJ1-5; D may be TRBD1 (5 bases). Germline assignment: CDR1 SGHRS and CDR2 YFSETQ. The length of the CDR3 is 15 residues. Between the trimmed V and J ends, which lost 1 base and 4 bases, there was a span of 12 bases. The CDR3 DNA sequence: TGCGCCAGCAGCTTGACGATAGGGGCTAATCAGCCCCAGCATTTT. Amino acids: CASSLTIGANQPQHF.

The rearrangement joins TRBV5-1 to TRBJ2-1; D is perhaps TRBD2 (5 bases). Trimming stripped 0 bases from V and 6 bases from J, with 13 bases between. This CDR3 is built from 15 residues. The germline CDR1 and CDR2 sequences are SGHRS and YFSETQ. The CDR3 loop reads CASSLERARVNEQFF. In DNA, the CDR3 is TGCGCCAGCAGCTTGGAGAGGGCGAGGGTCAATGAGCAGTTCTTC.

Concerning this clone: One end of the junction varies from germline; a read error may be responsible. This chain links TRBV10-3 with TRBJ1-1, with D tentatively TRBD1 (6 bases). Germline V gene data show CDR1 as ENHRY and CDR2 as SYGVKD. The CDR3 contains 13 residues. In nucleotides, the CDR3 is TGTGCCATCTCAAGGACAGAAAACATTGAAGCTTTCTTT. Its translation is CAISRTENIEAFF.

The J gene is TRBJ2-3, the V gene TRBV6-5; TRBD2 aligns across 13 bases. Trimming removed 6 bases from V and 4 bases from J; junction bases left unmatched: 4. Germline V CDR1 and CDR2: MNHEY, SVGAGI. The length of the CDR3 is 15 residues. DNA for the CDR3: TGTGCCAGCAGACTAGCGGGAGGGGGCCCAGATACGCAGTATTTT. Encoded protein: CASRLAGGGPDTQYF.

In this sample, this clone turned up once. The V call is TRBV9, the J call TRBJ2-1, with 13 bases that match TRBD2. This CDR3 has 16 residues. CDR1 and CDR2 (germline): SGDLS, YYNGEE. The junction had 0 bases not matched to a gene; V was cut back by 2 bases and J by 1 base. For the CDR3, the DNA is TGTGCCAGCAGCGTGACTAGCGGGAGGTCCTACAATGAGCAGTTCTTC. This encodes CASSVTSGRSYNEQFF.

The rearrangement links TRBV2 to TRBJ1-1; TRBD1 matches 8 bases. The CDR3 is 14 amino acids. J gave up 4 bases and V 6 bases, and 7 bases lay outside the gene matches. Germline CDR1 is SNHLY and CDR2 is FYNNEI. The CDR3 DNA reads as TGTGCCAGCAGGGTGGCAGGGGGCGTCACTGAAGCTTTCTTT. Translating gives CASRVAGGVTEAFF.

J is TRBJ1-4 and V is TRBV28, with 8 bases fitting TRBD1. The V gene's germline CDR1 is MDHEN and CDR2 SYDVKM. With 5 bases clipped from V and 5 bases from J, the junction kept 4 bases outside the gene matches. There are 14 residues in the CDR3. CDR3: CASSIRQGNEKLFF. The CDR3 coding sequence is TGTGCCAGCAGTATTAGACAGGGGAATGAAAAACTGTTTTTT.

DNA for the CDR3: TGTGCCAGCAGCTTGGGAGACAGGGGGCGAATTGTGGTTAGTCAGCCCCAGCATTTT. Amino acid sequence: CASSLGDRGRIVVSQPQHF. This chain uses TRBV5-5 with TRBJ1-5, with 10 bases matching TRBD1. The CDR3 is 19 amino acids. Germline V gene data show CDR1 as SGHKS and CDR2 as YYEKEE (reference sequence). V lost 0 bases to trimming and J lost 6 bases; unmatched junction nucleotides: 15.

This rearrangement joins TRBV30 to TRBJ1-3, with unresolved D. CDR1 is GTSNPN, CDR2 SVGIG, per germline (reference sequence). This CDR3 has 15 residues. The V and J ends lost 4 bases and 0 bases respectively, with 13 bases between them. CDR3 sequence (DNA): TGTGCCTGGACCCCAGACATACGCTCTGGAAACACCATATATTTT. Protein: CAWTPDIRSGNTIYF.

Written as DNA, the CDR3 is TGTGCCAGCAGCCAGTTAGCGGGGGGGCCGGGCACCGGGGAGCTGTTTTTT. It yields the protein CASSQLAGGPGTGELFF. The chain joins TRBV3-1 (or the pseudogene TRBV3-2) to TRBJ2-2; TRBD2 agrees at 11 bases. This CDR3 has 17 amino acids. With V trimmed by 3 bases and J by 4 bases, 7 bases remained unmatched. Looked up from germline, CDR1 is LGHDT and CDR2 is YNNKEL (reference sequence).